This T cell receptor (beta chain) was captured by sequencing in a study of blood T cell repertoires in COVID-19. Overall study: T cells, B-cell-depleted T cells, or PBMCs provided the cDNA or gDNA that served as material.

Here immunoSEQ multiplex PCR was the method, and the copy in TCRdb shows in-frame clones only, minus some. The sample has over 35,000 clones; 90% are singletons. The CDR3 spans 14 residues. With V trimmed by 5 bases and J by 2 bases, 5 bases remained unmatched. The V gene's germline CDR1 is SGHTA and CDR2 FQGTGA. Source material: peripheral blood. The receptor was derived from a man aged 65-85 years with active COVID-19. The chain joins TRBV7-3 to TRBJ2-7; 8 nucleotides match TRBD1. In DNA form, the CDR3 reads TGTGCCAGCAGCGCAGGACAGGGACCCTACGAGCAGTACTTC. Its protein product is CASSAGQGPYEQYF. The full variable domain, its missing parts supplied by reference TRBV7-3 and TRBJ2-7, is GAGVSQTPSNKVTEKGKYVELRCDPISGHTALYWYRQSLGQGPEFLIYFQGTGAADDSGLPNDRFFAVRPEGSVSTLKIQRTERGDSAVYLCASSAGQGPYEQYFGPGTRLTVT.